What follows are 23 T cell receptor beta chains derived from one specimen sequenced in a study of technical replicates of blood from a few donors. Libraries were prepared by immunoSEQ multiplex PCR; TCRdb keeps only in-frame clonotypes and omits some of them. The sample has roughly 15,000 clones; roughly 80% are singletons. Material for sequencing was PBMCs. These receptors originate from a human donor in good health.

The chain recombines TRBV4-1 with TRBJ1-5, with D hard to call. Trimming stripped 0 bases from V and 7 bases from J, with 10 bases between. The CDR3 covers 14 residues. The V gene's germline CDR1 is MGHRA and CDR2 YSYEKL. The CDR3 loop is CASSQEPTYQPQHF. The CDR3 bases are TGCGCCAGCAGCCAAGAGCCAACCTACCAGCCCCAGCATTTT.

The V and J genes are TRBV29-1 and TRBJ2-1, with 13 bases lining up with TRBD2. Per the germline V gene, CDR1 is SQVTM and CDR2 is ANQGSEA. Losses at the gene ends were 4 bases for V and 12 bases for J; bases not matched to a gene: 12. The CDR3 has 15 amino acids. For the CDR3, the DNA is TGCAGCGTTGGGACGCAGGGACTAGCGGGAACGGTGCAGTTCTTC. Translating it yields CSVGTQGLAGTVQFF.

V usage is TRBV6-5 and J usage is TRBJ2-1; the D is unclear. The CDR3 length is 12 residues. The germline gives CDR1 MNHEY, CDR2 SVGAGI. The V gene lost 5 bases and the J gene lost 6 bases, with 8 bases spanning the gap. Written as DNA, the CDR3 is TGTGCCAGCAGTGGAACGGGCAATGAGCAGTTCTTC. This translates into CASSGTGNEQFF.

The chain uses TRBV6-6 and TRBJ2-7, with 7 nucleotides matching TRBD2. The germline gives CDR1 MNHNY, CDR2 SVGAGI (reference sequence). The CDR3 is 14 residues long. J gave up 0 bases and V 6 bases, and 5 bases lay outside the gene matches. The CDR3 sequence is CASRSGGVSYEQYF. In nucleotides, the CDR3 is TGTGCCAGCAGGAGTGGGGGGGTCTCCTACGAGCAGTACTTC.

The genes are TRBV6-1 and TRBJ1-5; 7 positions agree with TRBD1. The CDR3 consists of 18 residues. V lost 4 bases and J lost 0; bases outside the gene matches: 12. Germline V lookup: CDR1 MNHNS, CDR2 SASEGT. The chain's CDR3 is CASSVITTGTNSNQPQHF. The DNA for the CDR3 is TGTGCCAGCAGTGTGATAACGACAGGGACAAATAGCAATCAGCCCCAGCATTTT.

The V call is TRBV7-9, the J call TRBJ1-1, with D perhaps TRBD1 (5 bases). The length of the CDR3 is 16 residues. V gave up 0 bases and J gave up 1 base, with 12 bases separating them. Germline V gene data show CDR1 as SEHNR and CDR2 as FQNEAQ (reference sequence). CDR3 amino acids: CASSLAWGVQNTEAFF. The DNA for the CDR3 is TGTGCCAGCAGCTTAGCCTGGGGGGTCCAGAACACTGAAGCTTTCTTT.

This clone was observed a few times. CDR3 in DNA: TGCGCCAGCAGCTTGGCTACCGGGACAGGGGGTGACGAGCAGTACTTC. Residues: CASSLATGTGGDEQYF. This sequence joins TRBV5-1 and TRBJ2-7; TRBD1 matches at 11 bases. The V and J ends lost 0 bases and 5 bases, in that order; junction bases with no gene match: 7. The CDR3 consists of 16 residues. The V gene's germline CDR1 is SGHRS and CDR2 YFSETQ.

The chain combines TRBV6-1 with TRBJ2-7; D might be TRBD1 (6 bases). The CDR3 has 13 residues. Germline V gene lookup returns CDR1 MNHNS and CDR2 SASEGT. The germline V and J ends were trimmed by 7 bases and 5 bases, with 15 bases remaining between them. The CDR3: CASNFDRINEQYF. The CDR3 coding sequence is TGTGCCAGCAACTTTGACAGGATCAACGAGCAGTACTTC.

This chain links TRBV7-8 with TRBJ2-7; 11 positions match TRBD2. J was trimmed by 4 bases and V by 0 bases; bases with no gene match: 11. In germline, CDR1 is SGHVS, CDR2 FQNEAQ. CDR3 length: 18 residues. CDR3 loop: CASSLAYTLAGGPYEQYF. The CDR3 nucleotides are TGTGCCAGCAGCTTAGCCTATACTCTAGCGGGAGGTCCGTACGAGCAGTACTTC. Variable domain in full (rest from reference TRBV7-8 and TRBJ2-7): GAGVSQSPRYKVAKRGQDVALRCDPISGHVSLFWYQQALGQGPEFLTYFQNEAQLDKSGLPSDRFFAERPEGSVSTLKIQRTQQEDSAVYLCASSLAYTLAGGPYEQYFGPGTRLTVT.

This clone was observed a single time. The chain carries TRBV7-2 and TRBJ2-2; 11 bases match TRBD1. This CDR3 contains 15 residues. V trimming: 3 bases; J trimming: 4 bases; junction bases outside the gene matches: 1. Germline CDR1 SGHTA, CDR2 FQGNSA. CDR3 coding DNA: TGTGCCAGCAGCTTTGGACAGGGGGCCACCGGGGAGCTGTTTTTT. The encoded protein is CASSFGQGATGELFF.

J is TRBJ1-1 and V is TRBV7-9; TRBD1 might be the D (5 bases). Trimming shortened V by 8 bases and J by 8 bases, and 15 bases separated the two germline ends. The CDR3 length is 12 residues. In germline, CDR1 is SEHNR, CDR2 FQNEAQ (reference sequence). As DNA, the CDR3 is TGTGCCAGCGAGATAGGGGTCAGGGAAGCTTTCTTT. It specifies CASEIGVREAFF. The full variable domain, with the rest looked up from reference TRBV7-9 and TRBJ1-1, is DTGVSQNPRHKITKRGQNVTFRCDPISEHNRLYWYRQTLGQGPEFLTYFQNEAQLEKSRLLSDRFSAERPKGSFSTLEIQRTEQGDSAMYLCASEIGVREAFFGQGTRLTVV.

The chain couples TRBV12-5 to TRBJ1-5, with 8 bases aligning to TRBD1. Germline assignment: CDR1 LGHNT and CDR2 FRNRAP. The V and J ends lost 1 base and 5 bases, in that order; junction bases with no gene match: 7. This CDR3 is 16 amino acids long. The CDR3 DNA is TGTGCTAGTGGTTTGGCCCCGGACAGGGAGGATCAGCCCCAGCATTTT. This translates into CASGLAPDREDQPQHF.

The genes are TRBV14 and TRBJ2-5, with 9 bases identical to TRBD2. This CDR3 comprises 13 residues. V shed 6 bases and J 4 bases; nucleotides not matched to a gene: 3. CDR1 is SGHDN, CDR2 FVKESK, per germline. CDR3 sequence: CASSTAGGETQYF. CDR3 DNA sequence: TGTGCCAGCAGTACAGCGGGGGGAGAGACCCAGTACTTC.

The J gene is TRBJ2-7, the V gene TRBV28, with D possibly TRBD1 on 6 matching bases. V was shortened by 10 bases and J by 1 base, with 11 bases between the two germline ends. The CDR3 spans 12 residues. Germline V lookup: CDR1 MDHEN, CDR2 SYDVKM. CDR3 residues: CATSDSSYEQYF. In DNA, the CDR3 is TGTGCCACTTCGGACAGTTCCTACGAGCAGTACTTC. The full variable domain, in which reference TRBV28 and TRBJ2-7 provide the parts outside the CDR3, is DVKVTQSSRYLVKRTGEKVFLECVQDMDHENMFWYRQDPGLGLRLIYFSYDVKMKEKGDIPEGYSVSREKKERFSLILESASTNQTSMYLCATSDSSYEQYFGPGTRLTVT.

V and J are TRBV30 and TRBJ1-4; 7 positions match TRBD1. Germline CDR1 and CDR2: GTSNPN and SVGIG (reference sequence). The CDR3 consists of 13 residues. V gave up 4 bases and J gave up 2 bases; unmatched junction bases: 1. CDR3 nucleotide sequence: TGTGCCTGGAAGGGGGCTACTAATGAAAAACTGTTTTTT. Residues: CAWKGATNEKLFF.

The rearrangement joins TRBV7-8 to TRBJ1-3; a weak D match, TRBD1 (6 bases). Trimming pared 5 bases from V and 1 base from J, leaving 15 bases between. The CDR3 has 16 amino acids. CDR1 and CDR2 from the germline V gene are SGHVS and FQNEAQ. The CDR3 protein is CASSLLQGVSGNTIYF. The CDR3 DNA reads TGTGCCAGCAGCCTACTACAGGGTGTGTCTGGAAACACCATATATTTT.

V usage is TRBV28 and J usage is TRBJ2-7; TRBD2 might be the D (5 bases). Trimming removed 5 bases at V and 0 bases at J, with 20 bases between. The CDR3 is made up of 17 amino acids. CDR1 and CDR2 (germline): MDHEN, SYDVKM. The CDR3 region is CASSLSGLRKISYEQYF. CDR3 nucleotides: TGTGCCAGCAGTCTCTCCGGACTGAGGAAGATCTCCTACGAGCAGTACTTC.

The chain recombines TRBV6-5 with TRBJ1-5; no reliable D call. V lost 0 bases, J lost 1 base, and 7 bases lay in between. The CDR3 contains 15 residues. Germline lookup yields CDR1 MNHEY and CDR2 SVGAGI. CDR3 DNA: TGTGCCAGCAGTTACTCCCTAAACAGCAATCAGCCCCAGCATTTT. It encodes CASSYSLNSNQPQHF.

The chain joins TRBV7-9 to TRBJ2-3; possibly TRBD2 for D (6 bases). V lost 1 base and J 4 bases, leaving 9 bases between the germline ends. This CDR3 contains 14 residues. Looked up from germline, CDR1 is SEHNR and CDR2 is FQNEAQ (reference sequence). DNA of the CDR3: TGTGCCAGCAGCTTAGGGCGGGGCTCAGATACGCAGTATTTT. This gives the protein CASSLGRGSDTQYF.

V usage is TRBV4-1 and J usage is TRBJ1-3; 9 nucleotides match TRBD1. The CDR3 is made up of 17 amino acids. Per the germline V gene, CDR1 is MGHRA and CDR2 is YSYEKL. V shed 1 base and J 4 bases; nucleotides not matched to a gene: 8. This CDR3 reads CASSQGLGQGKGNTIYF. CDR3 nucleotide sequence: TGCGCCAGCAGCCAAGGCCTGGGACAGGGCAAAGGAAACACCATATATTTT.

This sequence joins TRBV6-1 and TRBJ2-7, with a weak D call TRBD1 (5 bases). Germline CDR1 and CDR2: MNHNS and SASEGT. The V gene lost 7 bases and the J gene lost 2 bases, with 12 bases spanning the gap. The CDR3 extends over 13 amino acids. CDR3 in amino acids: CASITGQTYEQYF. CDR3 sequence (DNA): TGTGCCAGCATAACAGGCCAAACCTACGAGCAGTACTTC.

The chain joins TRBV18 to TRBJ2-7; D might be TRBD1 (5 bases). CDR3 length equals 17 residues. Trimming took 1 base from V and 6 from J, leaving 22 bases between them. Germline-derived CDR1 and CDR2 are KGHSH and LQKENI. CDR3 bases: TGTGCCAGCTCACCACAAAATCAGGGCCCCATGAACACCGAGCAGTACTTC. Amino acid sequence: CASSPQNQGPMNTEQYF.

The V call is TRBV5-4, the J call TRBJ1-1, with D uncertain. The V end was cut by 7 bases, the J end by 1 base, with 8 bases between. The germline V gene has CDR1 SGHNT and CDR2 YYREEE (reference sequence). The CDR3 is made up of 12 amino acids. CDR3 sequence: CASRLGNTEAFF. DNA of the CDR3: TGTGCCAGCCGACTGGGGAACACTGAAGCTTTCTTT.